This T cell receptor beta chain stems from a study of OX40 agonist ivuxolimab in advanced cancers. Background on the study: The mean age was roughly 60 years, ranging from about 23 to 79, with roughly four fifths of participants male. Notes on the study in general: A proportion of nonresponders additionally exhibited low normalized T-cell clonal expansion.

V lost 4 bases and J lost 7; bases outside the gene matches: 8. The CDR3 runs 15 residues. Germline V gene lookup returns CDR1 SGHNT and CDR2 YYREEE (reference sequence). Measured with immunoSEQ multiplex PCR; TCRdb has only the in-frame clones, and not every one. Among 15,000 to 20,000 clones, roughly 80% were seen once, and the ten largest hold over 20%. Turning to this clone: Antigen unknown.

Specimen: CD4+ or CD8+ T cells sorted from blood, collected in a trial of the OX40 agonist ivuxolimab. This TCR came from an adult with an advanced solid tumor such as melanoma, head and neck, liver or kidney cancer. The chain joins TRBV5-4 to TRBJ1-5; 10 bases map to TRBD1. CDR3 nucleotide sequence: TGTGCCAGCAGCCAAGACAGGGGGCGCACCCAGCCCCAGCATTTT. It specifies CASSQDRGRTQPQHF.